The sequence of this T cell receptor beta chain was determined in a study of T cells in Graves' hyperthyroidism and ophthalmopathy. This clonotype came up many times. Regions amplified from RNA transcripts were the TCR beta CDR3 regions. HTBI primers drove first-round RT-PCR of the TCR CDR3. TCRdb processed the multiplex PCR reads anew with MiXCR; each CDR3 protein has one entry. The sample shows more than 300,000 distinct CDR3 sequences, 11% to 15% of them seen only once. This CDR3 is 12 amino acids long. Germline CDR1 SQVTM, CDR2 ANQGSEA. Deletions cut 3 bases from V and 7 bases from J, with 13 bases between.

The specimen was blood. The receptor comes from a woman under 40 with Graves' hyperthyroidism. V usage is TRBV29-1 and J usage is TRBJ2-7; possible D gene TRBD2, 7 bases. The CDR3 is CSVDRGAGEQYF. The CDR3, as DNA: TGCAGCGTTGACAGGGGAGCGGGGGAGCAGTACTTC.